The rows below give T cell receptor beta chains drawn from one sample of a study of blood T cell repertoires in COVID-19. The table came from immunoSEQ multiplex PCR; TCRdb's copy has only in-frame clones and leaves some out. The sample includes about 220,000 clones, 82% of them seen just once. Sequenced material: peripheral blood. These receptor sequences come from a woman at least 80 years old with acute or convalescent COVID-19. CDR3s include the opening cysteine and the closing phenylalanine or tryptophan. The D gene is left open where the match is weak. The size field is filled for only some rows; it gives once, few, many or a size class.

CDR3 DNA: TGTGCCAGCAGCCAAGGGGAGACAGATACGCAGTATTTT
CDR3 protein: CASSQGETDTQYF
D gene: -
J gene: TRBJ2-3
clone size: -
V gene: TRBV14

CDR3 DNA: TGTGCCAGCAGCTCCTACAGGGGAGAGACCCAGTACTTC
CDR3 protein: CASSSYRGETQYF
D gene: TRBD1
J gene: TRBJ2-5
clone size: few
V gene: TRBV11-3

CDR3 DNA: TGTGCCAGCAGCCGACTGCTAGATACGCAGTATTTT
CDR3 protein: CASSRLLDTQYF
D gene: -
J gene: TRBJ2-3
clone size: -
V gene: TRBV7-9

CDR3 DNA: TGTGCCAGCAGCTTACGGTTCATTAACACTGAAGCTTTCTTT
CDR3 protein: CASSLRFINTEAFF
D gene: -
J gene: TRBJ1-1
clone size: -
V gene: TRBV7-9

CDR3 DNA: TGTGCCAGCAGCCAGCCACAGGGGGCCAAGACTGAAGCTTTCTTT
CDR3 protein: CASSQPQGAKTEAFF
D gene: TRBD1
J gene: TRBJ1-1
clone size: -
V gene: TRBV7-2

CDR3 DNA: TGTGCCAGCAGTTCCCAAAGCCTAGACAGGGGTTATGGCTACACCTTC
CDR3 protein: CASSSQSLDRGYGYTF
D gene: TRBD1
J gene: TRBJ1-2
clone size: -
V gene: TRBV6-5

CDR3 DNA: TGCAGTCCGTACAGGGTTAGTGGCTACACCTTC
CDR3 protein: CSPYRVSGYTF
D gene: -
J gene: TRBJ1-2
clone size: -
V gene: TRBV20-1

CDR3 DNA: TGTGCCAGCAGTTACCGCGGCAGCACAGATACGCAGTATTTT
CDR3 protein: CASSYRGSTDTQYF
D gene: -
J gene: TRBJ2-3
clone size: once
V gene: TRBV6-6

CDR3 DNA: TGTGCCACCTTGCTAGCGGGGGGCCCACAAGAGACCCAGTACTTC
CDR3 protein: CATLLAGGPQETQYF
D gene: TRBD2
J gene: TRBJ2-5
clone size: -
V gene: TRBV5-4

CDR3 DNA: TGCGCCAGCAGCCAAGAGGGGCCAGGGTACAATCAGCCCCAGCATTTT
CDR3 protein: CASSQEGPGYNQPQHF
D gene: -
J gene: TRBJ1-5
clone size: -
V gene: TRBV4-1

CDR3 DNA: TGTGCCAGCAGTGAGGAGCGGGGGCTTGAGCAGTTCTTC
CDR3 protein: CASSEERGLEQFF
D gene: TRBD2
J gene: TRBJ2-1
clone size: -
V gene: TRBV6-4

CDR3 DNA: TGCAGTGCACATCTCACAGATACGCAGTATTTT
CDR3 protein: CSAHLTDTQYF
D gene: -
J gene: TRBJ2-3
clone size: -
V gene: TRBV20-1

CDR3 DNA: TGTGCCAGCAGCCAGGACAGGGGTGCCTGGGGCTACACCTTC
CDR3 protein: CASSQDRGAWGYTF
D gene: TRBD1
J gene: TRBJ1-2
clone size: -
V gene: TRBV5-8

CDR3 DNA: TGCAGTGCTAATGACAGGGGAAATAATTCACCCCTCCACTTT
CDR3 protein: CSANDRGNNSPLHF
D gene: TRBD1
J gene: TRBJ1-6
clone size: -
V gene: TRBV20-1

CDR3 DNA: TGTGCCAGTAGTATTTCGATAGCGGGCGGGCATGAGCAGTTCTTC
CDR3 protein: CASSISIAGGHEQFF
D gene: TRBD2
J gene: TRBJ2-1
clone size: -
V gene: TRBV19

CDR3 DNA: TGTGCCAGCTCACCGCAGCAAGAGACCCAGTACTTC
CDR3 protein: CASSPQQETQYF
D gene: -
J gene: TRBJ2-5
clone size: -
V gene: TRBV18

CDR3 DNA: TGTGCCAGCAGCTTAAATGGGGCCGATAACACCGGGGAGCTGTTTTTT
CDR3 protein: CASSLNGADNTGELFF
D gene: -
J gene: TRBJ2-2
clone size: -
V gene: TRBV7-3

CDR3 DNA: TGTGCCAGCAGGGGACAGGGTTACTATGGCTACACCTTC
CDR3 protein: CASRGQGYYGYTF
D gene: TRBD1
J gene: TRBJ1-2
clone size: -
V gene: TRBV12-3/TRBV12-4

CDR3 DNA: TGTGCCAGCAGCCAAGGACTAGCGGAGGGGCAAAACATTCAGTACTTC
CDR3 protein: CASSQGLAEGQNIQYF
D gene: TRBD2
J gene: TRBJ2-4
clone size: -
V gene: TRBV3-1/TRBV3-2

CDR3 DNA: TGCAGTGCCCAAAAAATAGCTGAAGCTTTCTTT
CDR3 protein: CSAQKIAEAFF
D gene: -
J gene: TRBJ1-1
clone size: once
V gene: TRBV20-1

CDR3 DNA: TGTGCCAGCAGTGCACGGGGGGGATTAACCCTTGGCGGGGCCAACGTCCTGACTTTC
CDR3 protein: CASSARGGLTLGGANVLTF
D gene: TRBD2
J gene: TRBJ2-6
clone size: -
V gene: TRBV2

CDR3 DNA: TGTGCCAGCAGCCAGGCGACAGGAATCTACGAGCAGTACTTC
CDR3 protein: CASSQATGIYEQYF
D gene: -
J gene: TRBJ2-7
clone size: -
V gene: TRBV3-1/TRBV3-2

CDR3 DNA: TGTGCCAGCAGCTCACAGGGTTACAATCAGCCCCAGCATTTT
CDR3 protein: CASSSQGYNQPQHF
D gene: -
J gene: TRBJ1-5
clone size: -
V gene: TRBV3-1/TRBV3-2

CDR3 DNA: TGCGCCAGCAGCTTCCAGGTCTCTGGGGCCAACGTCCTGACTTTC
CDR3 protein: CASSFQVSGANVLTF
D gene: -
J gene: TRBJ2-6
clone size: -
V gene: TRBV5-1

CDR3 DNA: TGTGCCAGCAGCTTAGCGCGGCGGGATTATGGCTACACCTTC
CDR3 protein: CASSLARRDYGYTF
D gene: -
J gene: TRBJ1-2
clone size: once
V gene: TRBV7-2

CDR3 DNA: TGTGCCAGCAGTTATTCGCCTGGTCTCAGGGGTGATCAGCCCCAGCATTTT
CDR3 protein: CASSYSPGLRGDQPQHF
D gene: -
J gene: TRBJ1-5
clone size: -
V gene: TRBV6-2/TRBV6-3

CDR3 DNA: TGTGCCAGCAGCCCCAGGGCGATGAACACTGAAGCTTTCTTT
CDR3 protein: CASSPRAMNTEAFF
D gene: -
J gene: TRBJ1-1
clone size: -
V gene: TRBV3-1/TRBV3-2

CDR3 DNA: TGTGCCAGCAGCGTAAACCCCCGGGGACAGGGGGCGCGGGTCTATGGCTACACCTTC
CDR3 protein: CASSVNPRGQGARVYGYTF
D gene: TRBD1
J gene: TRBJ1-2
clone size: -
V gene: TRBV9

CDR3 DNA: TGTGCCAGCAGACTTGACAGACAGCAGTTCTTC
CDR3 protein: CASRLDRQQFF
D gene: -
J gene: TRBJ2-1
clone size: -
V gene: TRBV6-5

CDR3 DNA: TGTGCCAGCAGTTACTCCGGCAACAGGGCTAACTATGGCTACACCTTC
CDR3 protein: CASSYSGNRANYGYTF
D gene: -
J gene: TRBJ1-2
clone size: -
V gene: TRBV6-5

CDR3 DNA: TGCGCCAGCAGCCTCCTAAGGCCGGAGGGGGAGCAGTACTTC
CDR3 protein: CASSLLRPEGEQYF
D gene: -
J gene: TRBJ2-7
clone size: -
V gene: TRBV5-1

CDR3 DNA: TGTGCCAGCAGCCAAGGAGGGGCGGGAGACTATGGCTACACCTTC
CDR3 protein: CASSQGGAGDYGYTF
D gene: -
J gene: TRBJ1-2
clone size: -
V gene: TRBV3-1/TRBV3-2

CDR3 DNA: TGTGCCAGCAGATCCTCTAGGGGGGGGATCCAAGAGACCCAGTACTTC
CDR3 protein: CASRSSRGGIQETQYF
D gene: -
J gene: TRBJ2-5
clone size: -
V gene: TRBV7-2

CDR3 DNA: TGTGCCAGCAGCTTTATCAGGGGGTTAGATGGCTACACCTTC
CDR3 protein: CASSFIRGLDGYTF
D gene: TRBD1
J gene: TRBJ1-2
clone size: -
V gene: TRBV3-1/TRBV3-2

CDR3 DNA: TGTGCCAGTAGCTCCGGGACAGGAAATTCACCCCTCCACTTT
CDR3 protein: CASSSGTGNSPLHF
D gene: TRBD1
J gene: TRBJ1-6
clone size: -
V gene: TRBV19

CDR3 DNA: TGCGCCAGCAGCCATAATACTGCCGGGACTAACACAGATACGCAGTATTTT
CDR3 protein: CASSHNTAGTNTDTQYF
D gene: TRBD2
J gene: TRBJ2-3
clone size: -
V gene: TRBV4-1

CDR3 DNA: TGCAGCGGAGGAGAGGATCTATCCTACAATGAGCAGTTCTTC
CDR3 protein: CSGGEDLSYNEQFF
D gene: -
J gene: TRBJ2-1
clone size: -
V gene: TRBV29-1

CDR3 DNA: TGCGCCAGCAGCTGGAGCGGGGGGGACAATGAGCAGTTCTTC
CDR3 protein: CASSWSGGDNEQFF
D gene: TRBD2
J gene: TRBJ2-1
clone size: -
V gene: TRBV5-1

CDR3 DNA: TGCAGCGTTCCCCGGCCGGGGAGAGTTTACAATGAGCAGTTCTTC
CDR3 protein: CSVPRPGRVYNEQFF
D gene: -
J gene: TRBJ2-1
clone size: -
V gene: TRBV29-1

CDR3 DNA: TGTGCCAGCAGCTTCAGGGGGGATCGTAGTACCGGGGAGCTGTTTTTT
CDR3 protein: CASSFRGDRSTGELFF
D gene: -
J gene: TRBJ2-2
clone size: -
V gene: TRBV7-3

CDR3 DNA: TGCGCCAGCAGCCAGCCGACAGGGGTAGGAAGATCTAATGAAAAACTGTTTTTT
CDR3 protein: CASSQPTGVGRSNEKLFF
D gene: TRBD1
J gene: TRBJ1-4
clone size: -
V gene: TRBV4-3

CDR3 DNA: TGTGCCAGCAGTTTTGTGGACAGGGGCGCCTTGGGCTATGGCTACACCTTC
CDR3 protein: CASSFVDRGALGYGYTF
D gene: TRBD1
J gene: TRBJ1-2
clone size: few
V gene: TRBV28

CDR3 DNA: TGTGCCAGCAGCTTAGGACAGGGGCCCTACGAGCAGTACTTC
CDR3 protein: CASSLGQGPYEQYF
D gene: TRBD1
J gene: TRBJ2-7
clone size: -
V gene: TRBV5-4

CDR3 DNA: TGCGCCAGCAGCCCCGGACTAGTTGGAGATACGCAGTATTTT
CDR3 protein: CASSPGLVGDTQYF
D gene: TRBD2
J gene: TRBJ2-3
clone size: -
V gene: TRBV4-3

CDR3 DNA: TGCGCCAGCAGCTTGGGCGCTACGGTGAACACTGAAGCTTTCTTT
CDR3 protein: CASSLGATVNTEAFF
D gene: -
J gene: TRBJ1-1
clone size: -
V gene: TRBV5-1

CDR3 DNA: TGTGCCAGTAGTATCGACAGGGTCCAAGGCTACACCTTC
CDR3 protein: CASSIDRVQGYTF
D gene: TRBD1
J gene: TRBJ1-2
clone size: -
V gene: TRBV19

CDR3 DNA: TGTGCCAGCAGCTTTTCGTTCTCTGGAAACACCATATATTTT
CDR3 protein: CASSFSFSGNTIYF
D gene: -
J gene: TRBJ1-3
clone size: -
V gene: TRBV5-8

CDR3 DNA: TGTGCCAGTCAGACAGTCCCTACCTCCTACGAGCAGTACTTC
CDR3 protein: CASQTVPTSYEQYF
D gene: -
J gene: TRBJ2-7
clone size: -
V gene: TRBV5-6

CDR3 DNA: TGTGCCAGCTCACCACCGGGACAACTAAACACTGAAGCTTTCTTT
CDR3 protein: CASSPPGQLNTEAFF
D gene: -
J gene: TRBJ1-1
clone size: -
V gene: TRBV18

CDR3 DNA: TGTGCCAGCAGTCCCGGGACTAGCGACTACGAGCAGTACTTC
CDR3 protein: CASSPGTSDYEQYF
D gene: TRBD2
J gene: TRBJ2-7
clone size: once
V gene: TRBV28

CDR3 DNA: TGCAGCGTCAATCCTACCACTGAAGCTTTCTTT
CDR3 protein: CSVNPTTEAFF
D gene: -
J gene: TRBJ1-1
clone size: once
V gene: TRBV29-1

CDR3 DNA: TGTGCCAGCAGCTTAAATGGCGGGGGGGTAGAGACCCAGTACTTC
CDR3 protein: CASSLNGGGVETQYF
D gene: TRBD2
J gene: TRBJ2-5
clone size: -
V gene: TRBV7-2

CDR3 DNA: TGTGCCATCAGTGAGTCAGTCCAGGGGTACAACTATGGCTACACCTTC
CDR3 protein: CAISESVQGYNYGYTF
D gene: -
J gene: TRBJ1-2
clone size: -
V gene: TRBV10-3

CDR3 DNA: TGCGCCAGCAGCTTGGACAGGCACACCGGGGAGCTGTTTTTT
CDR3 protein: CASSLDRHTGELFF
D gene: -
J gene: TRBJ2-2
clone size: -
V gene: TRBV5-1